This T cell receptor beta chain is from a study of blood T cell repertoires in COVID-19. Which cohort a participant joined came from the clinical history participants gave. In its sample, this clone was seen a few times. The method was immunoSEQ multiplex PCR; TCRdb's version includes in-frame clones alone and lacks a portion of them. The sample has hundreds of thousands of clones; 88% are singletons. Per the germline V gene, CDR1 is LNHDA and CDR2 is SQIVND (reference sequence). The CDR3 loop spans 13 amino acids. V was shortened by 6 bases and J by 7 bases, with 15 bases between the two germline ends.

The chain joins TRBV19 to TRBJ1-1; tentatively, D is TRBD1 (6 bases). The clonotype comes from a woman between 18 and 30 years old who had been exposed to COVID-19. Sequenced: PBMCs or T cells enriched from blood (not recorded which). CDR3 residues: CASSITGLSEAFF. In nucleotides, the CDR3 is TGTGCCAGTAGCATCACAGGGTTGAGTGAAGCTTTCTTT. Full variable domain (remainder filled in from reference TRBV19 and TRBJ1-1): DGGITQSPKYLFRKEGQNVTLSCEQNLNHDAMYWYRQDPGQGLRLIYYSQIVNDFQKGDIAEGYSVSREKKESFPLTVTSAQKNPTAFYLCASSITGLSEAFFGQGTRLTVV.